This TCR beta chain was documented in a study of OX40 agonist ivuxolimab in advanced cancers. In terms of the full investigation: The costimulatory receptor OX40 (CD134) was targeted by ivuxolimab, a fully human IgG2 agonistic monoclonal antibody. Intravenous ivuxolimab was administered to patients every 2 weeks at six dose levels: 0.01, 0.1, 0.3, 1.5, 3 and 10 mg/kg. Of the roughly 54 dose-escalation patients, hepatocellular carcinoma was present in approximately 20, melanoma in approximately 15, renal cell carcinoma in 9 and head and neck cancer in 9. In the dose-escalation cohort, approximately 82% of patients were male, and the mean age was approximately 64 years, with a range of roughly 20 to 85. Prior anti-PD-1, anti-PD-L1 or anti-CTLA-4 therapy was permitted, and 35% to 40% of dose-escalation patients had received checkpoint inhibitors. Partial responses occurred in three dose-escalation patients, of whom one had hepatocellular carcinoma and two had cutaneous melanoma. Peripheral TCRbeta sequencing aimed to test whether ivuxolimab altered TCR sequence diversity and caused clonal T-cell expansion. The paper covers the monotherapy dose-escalation part of the phase I ivuxolimab trial, which included N of about 56 patients.

To sequence the TCRbeta CDR3 region, genomic DNA was isolated from the sorted cells. The immunoSEQ Assay was used to sequence the TCRbeta CDR3 regions. TCRdb limited this immuneACCESS table to in-frame rearrangements with V and J called. A share of clones is missing; checked studies link under half to unresolved V genes, and the rest is unexplained. The table for this sample lists 52,000 or so clones; 70% to 90% of them were counted only once. Roughly 1.5% of the sample belongs to the ten largest clones. The trial excluded patients who had a history of autoimmune disease or were on systemic immunosuppression. Peripheral blood for TCR sequencing was collected from all dose cohorts at baseline, on cycle 4 day 1, and on cycle 7 day 1. Samples were obtained from an open-label, multicenter, first-in-human phase I dose-escalation trial of ivuxolimab. Adults with locally advanced or metastatic melanoma, renal cell, hepatocellular, or head and neck squamous cell carcinoma were enrolled in the trial. Before TCR sequencing, CD4+ T cells and CD8+ T cells from peripheral blood were sorted into separate populations.

As concerns this clone: Which antigen it targets is not known. There are no base qualities to consult, and no much larger clone falls within one base.

On the study overall, not on this receptor specifically: At doses of 0.1 to 3.0 mg/kg, clonal expansion of both CD4+ and CD8+ T cells in blood was seen between baseline and week 6. On average, CD8+ T cells showed more expanded clones than CD4+ T cells after ivuxolimab. Partial responders in the 0.1-3.0 mg/kg groups had among the lowest normalized peripheral clonal expansion, especially among CD8+ T cells. Low levels of normalized T-cell clonal expansion were also seen in some nonresponding patients. The antigen specificity of the peripheral T cells that underwent clonal expansion was not determined.

From its cysteine to its phenylalanine, the CDR3 spans 14 amino acids. CDR3 DNA only is kept here, 42 bases in frame from base 1. From a lookup of the germline V gene (reference sequence), CDR1 and CDR2 are GTSNPN and SVGIG. The junction shows trimming of 5 bases on V and 6 bases on J, and the gene matches do not reach 13 bases of it. The sequence links TRBV30 to TRBJ2-7, and 7 junction bases match TRBD2. Sequenced here: CD4+ or CD8+ T cells sorted from blood, sampled in a trial of the OX40 agonist ivuxolimab. The source of this sequence is an adult with an advanced solid tumor such as melanoma, head and neck, liver or kidney cancer. The nucleotide sequence reads TGTGCCTGGGCCGTGGGGCTAGCGGCACCCGAGCAGTACTTC. This yields the protein CAWAVGLAAPEQYF.